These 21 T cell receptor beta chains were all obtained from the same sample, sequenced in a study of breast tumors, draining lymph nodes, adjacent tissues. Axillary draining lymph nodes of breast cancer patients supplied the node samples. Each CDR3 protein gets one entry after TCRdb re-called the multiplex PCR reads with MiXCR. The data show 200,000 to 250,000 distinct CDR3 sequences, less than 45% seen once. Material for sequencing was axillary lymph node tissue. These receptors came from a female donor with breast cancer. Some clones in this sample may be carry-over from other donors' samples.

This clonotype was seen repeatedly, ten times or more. CDR3 DNA sequence: TGTGCCAGCAGTGAGCCTATCAACAATGAGCAGTTCTTC. Amino acids: CASSEPINNEQFF. This chain joins TRBV2 and TRBJ2-1; D is unclear. Germline V gene data show CDR1 as SNHLY and CDR2 as FYNNEI. Trimming cost V 3 bases and J 5 bases, with 8 bases left between them. The CDR3 is made up of 13 amino acids.

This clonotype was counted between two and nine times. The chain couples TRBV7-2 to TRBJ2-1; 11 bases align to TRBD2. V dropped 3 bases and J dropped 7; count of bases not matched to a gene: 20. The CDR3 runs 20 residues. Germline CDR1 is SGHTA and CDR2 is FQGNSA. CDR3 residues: CASSLETGAISGGAINEQFF. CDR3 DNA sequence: TGTGCCAGCAGCTTGGAGACAGGGGCGATTAGCGGGGGGGCTATTAATGAGCAGTTCTTC.

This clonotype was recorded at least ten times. CDR3 residues: CASSLMASGRVGTTYEQYF. CDR3 DNA sequence: TGTGCCAGCAGCTTAATGGCTAGCGGGAGGGTGGGTACGACCTACGAGCAGTACTTC. V gene TRBV7-6 combines with J gene TRBJ2-7; 12 bases align to TRBD2. Germline V gives CDR1 SGHVS, CDR2 FNYEAQ. This CDR3 is built from 19 residues. Trimming took 2 bases from V and 2 from J; bases not matched to a gene: 13. Full variable domain (outside the CDR3, taken from reference TRBV7-6 and TRBJ2-7): GAGVSQSPRYKVTKRGQDVALRCDPISGHVSLYWYRQALGQGPEFLTYFNYEAQQDKSGLPNDRFSAERPEGSISTLTIQRTEQRDSAMYRCASSLMASGRVGTTYEQYFGPGTRLTVT.

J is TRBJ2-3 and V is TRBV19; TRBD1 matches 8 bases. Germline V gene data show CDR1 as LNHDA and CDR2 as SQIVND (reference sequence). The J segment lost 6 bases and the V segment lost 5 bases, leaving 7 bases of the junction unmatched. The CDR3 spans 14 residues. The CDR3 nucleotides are TGTGCCAGTAGTTTTGGACAGGGAGCGGATACGCAGTATTTT. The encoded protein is CASSFGQGADTQYF.

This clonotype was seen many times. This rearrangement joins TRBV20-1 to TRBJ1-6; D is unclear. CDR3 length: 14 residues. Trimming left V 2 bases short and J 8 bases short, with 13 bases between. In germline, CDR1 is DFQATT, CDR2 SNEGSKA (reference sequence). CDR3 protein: CSARRTVDDSPLHF. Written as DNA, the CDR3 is TGCAGTGCTAGACGGACGGTGGACGATTCACCCCTCCACTTT.

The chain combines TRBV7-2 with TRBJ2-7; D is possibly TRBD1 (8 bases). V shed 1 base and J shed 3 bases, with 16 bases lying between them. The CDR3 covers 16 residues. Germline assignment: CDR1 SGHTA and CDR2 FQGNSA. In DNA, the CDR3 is TGTGCCAGCAGCTTAGTAGGGGGAGGGACAGGCTACGAGCAGTACTTC. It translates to CASSLVGGGTGYEQYF.

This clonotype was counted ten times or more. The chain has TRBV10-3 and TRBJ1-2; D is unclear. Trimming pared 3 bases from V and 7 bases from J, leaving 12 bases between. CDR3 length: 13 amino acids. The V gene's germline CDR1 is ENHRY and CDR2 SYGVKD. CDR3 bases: TGTGCCATCAGTGATCTGGGAGGTCTTGGCTACACCTTC. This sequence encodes CAISDLGGLGYTF.

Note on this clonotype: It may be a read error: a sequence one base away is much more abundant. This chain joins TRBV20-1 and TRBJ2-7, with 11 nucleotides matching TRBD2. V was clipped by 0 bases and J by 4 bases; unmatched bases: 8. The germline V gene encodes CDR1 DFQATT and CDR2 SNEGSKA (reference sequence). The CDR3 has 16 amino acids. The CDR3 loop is CSARDPTSGTGYEQYF. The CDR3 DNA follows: TGCAGTGCTAGAGACCCGACTAGCGGGACAGGATACGAGCAGTACTTC.

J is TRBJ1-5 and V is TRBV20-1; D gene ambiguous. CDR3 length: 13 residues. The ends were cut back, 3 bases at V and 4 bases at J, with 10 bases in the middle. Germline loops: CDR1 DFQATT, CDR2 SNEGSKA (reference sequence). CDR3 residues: CSASSGKNQPQHF. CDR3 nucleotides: TGCAGTGCTAGTTCTGGTAAGAATCAGCCCCAGCATTTT.

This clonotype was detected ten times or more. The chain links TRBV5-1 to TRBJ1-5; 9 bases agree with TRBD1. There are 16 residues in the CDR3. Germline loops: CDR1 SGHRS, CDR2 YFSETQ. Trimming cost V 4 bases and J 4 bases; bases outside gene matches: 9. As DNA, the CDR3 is TGCGCCAGCAGCCCCCTGGGGACAGGGATGAATCAGCCCCAGCATTTT. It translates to CASSPLGTGMNQPQHF.

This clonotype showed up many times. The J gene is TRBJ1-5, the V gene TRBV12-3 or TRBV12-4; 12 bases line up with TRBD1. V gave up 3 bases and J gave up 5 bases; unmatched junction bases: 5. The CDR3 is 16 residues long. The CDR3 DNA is TGTGCCAGCAGTTTGGTCGGGACAGGGGGCTATCAGCCCCAGCATTTT. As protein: CASSLVGTGGYQPQHF.

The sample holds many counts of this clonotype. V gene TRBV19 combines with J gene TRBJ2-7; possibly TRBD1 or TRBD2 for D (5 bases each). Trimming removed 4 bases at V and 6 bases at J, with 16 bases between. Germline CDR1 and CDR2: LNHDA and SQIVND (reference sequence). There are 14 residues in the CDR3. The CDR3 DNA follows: TGTGCCAGTAGTACAGGGACCGGTCGTCGCGAGCAGTACTTC. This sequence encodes CASSTGTGRREQYF.

CDR3 sequence reads: CASFVSGRGDYGYTF. The CDR3 bases are TGTGCCAGCTTTGTTTCGGGCAGGGGTGACTATGGCTACACCTTC. The chain has TRBV25-1 and TRBJ1-2, with a possible D match to TRBD1 (6 bases). Germline V CDR1 and CDR2: MGHDK, SYGVNS. The germline V and J ends were trimmed by 8 bases and 3 bases, with 19 bases remaining between them. The CDR3 has 15 residues.

CDR3 protein: CASSEIGTGYYQPQHF. The CDR3 DNA reads TGTGCCAGCAGTGAAATTGGGACAGGGTATTACCAGCCCCAGCATTTT. V usage is TRBV2 and J usage is TRBJ1-5; 9 bases align to TRBD1. The CDR3 has 16 amino acids. Germline V gene lookup returns CDR1 SNHLY and CDR2 FYNNEI. J lost 7 bases, V lost 2 bases, and 9 bases had no gene match.

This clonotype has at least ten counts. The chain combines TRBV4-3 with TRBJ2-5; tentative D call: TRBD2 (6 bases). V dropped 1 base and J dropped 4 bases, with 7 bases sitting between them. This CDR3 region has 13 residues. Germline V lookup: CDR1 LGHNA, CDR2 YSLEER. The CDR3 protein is CASSQGGLETQYF. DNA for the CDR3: TGCGCCAGCAGCCAAGGGGGACTAGAGACCCAGTACTTC.

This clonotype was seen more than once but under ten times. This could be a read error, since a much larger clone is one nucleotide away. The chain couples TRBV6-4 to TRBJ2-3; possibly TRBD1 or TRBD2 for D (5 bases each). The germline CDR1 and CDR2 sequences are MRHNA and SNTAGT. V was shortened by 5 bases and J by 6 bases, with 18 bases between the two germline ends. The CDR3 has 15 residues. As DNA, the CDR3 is TGTGCCAGCAGTCTAGGGACGGCAGAAGCGGATACGCAGTATTTT. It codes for CASSLGTAEADTQYF.

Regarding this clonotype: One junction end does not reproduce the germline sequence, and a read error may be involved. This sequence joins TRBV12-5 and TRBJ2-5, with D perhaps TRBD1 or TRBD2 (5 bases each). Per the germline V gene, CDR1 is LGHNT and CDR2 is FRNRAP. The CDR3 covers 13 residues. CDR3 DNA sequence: TGTGCCAGCAGCCACAGAAGGGGAGAGGCCCAGTACTTC. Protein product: CASSHRRGEAQYF. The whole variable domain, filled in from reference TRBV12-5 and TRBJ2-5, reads DARVTQTPRHKVTEMGQEVTMRCQPILGHNTVFWYRQTMMQGLELLAYFRNRAPLDDSGMPKDRFSAEMPDATLATLKIQPSEPRDSAVYFCASSHRRGEAQYFGPGTRLLVL.

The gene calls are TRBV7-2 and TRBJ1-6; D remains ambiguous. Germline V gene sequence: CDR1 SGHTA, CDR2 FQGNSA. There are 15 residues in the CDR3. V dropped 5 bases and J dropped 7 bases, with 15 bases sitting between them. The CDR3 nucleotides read TGTGCCAGCAGCCCGCCCGCAGAGCCCAATTCACCCCTCCACTTT. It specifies CASSPPAEPNSPLHF. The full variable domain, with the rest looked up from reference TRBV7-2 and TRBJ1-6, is GAGVSQSPSNKVTEKGKDVELRCDPISGHTALYWYRQSLGQGLEFLIYFQGNSAPDKSGLPSDRFSAERTGGSVSTLTIQRTQQEDSAVYLCASSPPAEPNSPLHFGNGTRLTVT.

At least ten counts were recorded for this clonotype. DNA of the CDR3: TGTGCCAGCAGCTATGACAGGGTCGGCTATGGCTACACCTTC. The encoded protein is CASSYDRVGYGYTF. This chain joins TRBV7-2 and TRBJ1-2, with 7 bases fitting TRBD1. CDR1 is SGHTA and CDR2 is FQGNSA in the germline V gene. V was pared by 4 bases and J by 4 bases, with 6 bases of the junction left unmatched. This CDR3 contains 14 residues.

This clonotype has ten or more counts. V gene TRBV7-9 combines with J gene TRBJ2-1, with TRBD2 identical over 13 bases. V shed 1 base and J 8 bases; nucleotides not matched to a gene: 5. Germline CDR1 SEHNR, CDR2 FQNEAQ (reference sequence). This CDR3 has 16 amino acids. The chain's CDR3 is CASSLGTSGSWDEQFF. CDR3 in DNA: TGTGCCAGCAGCTTAGGGACTAGCGGGAGTTGGGATGAGCAGTTCTTC.

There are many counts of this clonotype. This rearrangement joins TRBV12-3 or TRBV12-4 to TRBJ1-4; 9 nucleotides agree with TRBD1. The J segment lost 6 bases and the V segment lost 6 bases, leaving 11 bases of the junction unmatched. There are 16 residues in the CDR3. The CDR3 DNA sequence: TGTGCCAGCAGACTGGACAGGGGCCGGTCTGATGAAAAACTGTTTTTT. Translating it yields CASRLDRGRSDEKLFF.